These 5 T cell receptor beta chains share one sample of origin, sequenced in a study of blood T cell repertoires in COVID-19. Repertoires were generated with immunoSEQ multiplex PCR, while TCRdb's copy carries only in-frame clones and drops some. This sample carries some 48,000 clones, roughly 90% of them seen once, and the ten largest clones take roughly 21%. The sample was peripheral blood. The receptors stem from a woman of 80 years or more in a cohort sampled during active or convalescent COVID-19.

The chain links TRBV4-1 to TRBJ2-7, with 7 nucleotides matching TRBD1. Germline CDR1 is MGHRA and CDR2 is YSYEKL. The CDR3 runs 14 residues. Losses at the gene ends were 4 bases for V and 6 bases for J; bases not matched to a gene: 9. The CDR3 sequence is CASSRSGGIGEQYF. The DNA of the CDR3 is TGCGCCAGCAGCCGATCAGGGGGTATCGGCGAGCAGTACTTC.

The chain couples TRBV15 to TRBJ1-1; D gene uncertain. The V gene's germline CDR1 is LNHNV and CDR2 YYDKDF (reference sequence). The CDR3 spans 14 residues. V dropped 1 base and J dropped 3 bases, with 9 bases sitting between them. The CDR3 here is CATSRGRDYTEAFF. As DNA, the CDR3 is TGTGCCACCAGCAGAGGGCGGGATTACACTGAAGCTTTCTTT.

This chain joins TRBV24-1 and TRBJ2-2, with D perhaps TRBD1 (6 bases). Germline CDR1 KGHDR, CDR2 SFDVKD. Trimming shortened V by 10 bases and J by 4 bases, and 15 bases separated the two germline ends. There are 14 residues in the CDR3. The CDR3 DNA sequence: TGTGCCACGGCCAAGCAGGGGTTCACCGGGGAGCTGTTTTTT. It translates to CATAKQGFTGELFF.

J is TRBJ2-3 and V is TRBV5-1; TRBD2 agrees at 9 bases. V trimming: 4 bases; J trimming: 5 bases; junction bases outside the gene matches: 5. The CDR3 spans 14 residues. CDR1 is SGHRS and CDR2 is YFSETQ in the germline V gene. The DNA for the CDR3 is TGCGCCAGCAGCCCCGGGACTAGCCGAGATACGCAGTATTTT. It yields the protein CASSPGTSRDTQYF. The entire variable domain, with the rest obtained from reference TRBV5-1 and TRBJ2-3, is as follows: KAGVTQTPRYLIKTRGQQVTLSCSPISGHRSVSWYQQTPGQGLQFLFEYFSETQRNKGNFPGRFSGRQFSNSRSEMNVSTLELGDSALYLCASSPGTSRDTQYFGPGTRLTVL.

This chain connects TRBV4-1 to TRBJ2-2, with 10 bases fitting TRBD2. With V trimmed by 6 bases and J by 3 bases, 4 bases remained unmatched. Germline-derived CDR1 and CDR2 are MGHRA and YSYEKL. This CDR3 region has 15 residues. CDR3 in DNA: TGCGCCAGCAGGATAGCGGGGGGCTACACCGGGGAGCTGTTTTTT. It specifies CASRIAGGYTGELFF.